This T cell receptor beta chain was retrieved from a study of blood T cell repertoires in COVID-19. Across the whole study: There were acute and convalescent COVID-19 samples, and they came from the United States, Italy and Spain.

The CDR3 covers 15 residues. Germline-derived CDR1 and CDR2 are LNHNV and YYDKDF (reference sequence). The V gene lost 3 bases and the J gene lost 3 bases, with 14 bases spanning the gap. This clone was counted between two and nine times. Authors' processing steps: Estimation of nucleated cell counts was performed using reference gene primer amplification. Repertoires were generated with immunoSEQ multiplex PCR, while TCRdb's copy carries only in-frame clones and drops some. From that table come the V and J calls and clone size; the DNA was used to work out D and trimming. The repertoire consists of about 250,000 clones, with 80% to 90% occurring once and the leading ten covering over 1.2%.

The receptor was derived from a man at least 80 years old with acute or convalescent COVID-19. The chain employs TRBV15 and TRBJ2-5; D perhaps matches TRBD1 (5 bases). Material for sequencing was peripheral blood. CDR3 in amino acids: CATSRPMGREETQYF. The CDR3 DNA sequence: TGTGCCACCAGCAGGCCCATGGGCAGGGAAGAGACCCAGTACTTC.